This T cell receptor (beta chain) was identified during a study of CD8+ T cells in alopecia areata. TCR sequencing used cDNA made by reverse transcription of extracted RNA. Here immunoSEQ multiplex PCR was the method, and the copy in TCRdb shows in-frame clones only, minus some. Counted here are approximately 150,000 clones, roughly 50% occurring once; the ten biggest clones make up roughly 7.5%. Study outcomes and limitations: Researchers reported that TCR sharing among patients proved less clear than in mice, possibly HLA-linked. An increase in clonality over normal scalp was evident in lesional scalp, especially alopecia totalis/universalis.

This clone came up a few times. Its antigen is still unknown. PBMCs served as the source from which CD4+ and CD8+ T cells were sorted. This clonotype was sampled from a human donor with alopecia areata. Sequenced input: CD4+ T cells sorted from blood.

CDR3 DNA sequence: TGCAGCGTTTGGGGGGCAACTAATGAAAAACTGTTTTTT. It yields the protein CSVWGATNEKLFF. The chain employs TRBV29-1 and TRBJ1-4; D perhaps matches TRBD1 (5 bases). The germline CDR1 and CDR2 sequences are SQVTM and ANQGSEA. With 5 bases removed from V and 0 bases from J, the gap between germline ends came to 7 bases. This CDR3 comprises 13 residues. The full variable domain, rest sourced from reference TRBV29-1 and TRBJ1-4, is SAVISQKPSRDICQRGTSLTIQCQVDSQVTMMFWYRQQPGQSLTLIATANQGSEATYESGFVIDKFPISRPNLTFSTLTVSNMSPEDSSIYLCSVWGATNEKLFFGSGTQLSVL.